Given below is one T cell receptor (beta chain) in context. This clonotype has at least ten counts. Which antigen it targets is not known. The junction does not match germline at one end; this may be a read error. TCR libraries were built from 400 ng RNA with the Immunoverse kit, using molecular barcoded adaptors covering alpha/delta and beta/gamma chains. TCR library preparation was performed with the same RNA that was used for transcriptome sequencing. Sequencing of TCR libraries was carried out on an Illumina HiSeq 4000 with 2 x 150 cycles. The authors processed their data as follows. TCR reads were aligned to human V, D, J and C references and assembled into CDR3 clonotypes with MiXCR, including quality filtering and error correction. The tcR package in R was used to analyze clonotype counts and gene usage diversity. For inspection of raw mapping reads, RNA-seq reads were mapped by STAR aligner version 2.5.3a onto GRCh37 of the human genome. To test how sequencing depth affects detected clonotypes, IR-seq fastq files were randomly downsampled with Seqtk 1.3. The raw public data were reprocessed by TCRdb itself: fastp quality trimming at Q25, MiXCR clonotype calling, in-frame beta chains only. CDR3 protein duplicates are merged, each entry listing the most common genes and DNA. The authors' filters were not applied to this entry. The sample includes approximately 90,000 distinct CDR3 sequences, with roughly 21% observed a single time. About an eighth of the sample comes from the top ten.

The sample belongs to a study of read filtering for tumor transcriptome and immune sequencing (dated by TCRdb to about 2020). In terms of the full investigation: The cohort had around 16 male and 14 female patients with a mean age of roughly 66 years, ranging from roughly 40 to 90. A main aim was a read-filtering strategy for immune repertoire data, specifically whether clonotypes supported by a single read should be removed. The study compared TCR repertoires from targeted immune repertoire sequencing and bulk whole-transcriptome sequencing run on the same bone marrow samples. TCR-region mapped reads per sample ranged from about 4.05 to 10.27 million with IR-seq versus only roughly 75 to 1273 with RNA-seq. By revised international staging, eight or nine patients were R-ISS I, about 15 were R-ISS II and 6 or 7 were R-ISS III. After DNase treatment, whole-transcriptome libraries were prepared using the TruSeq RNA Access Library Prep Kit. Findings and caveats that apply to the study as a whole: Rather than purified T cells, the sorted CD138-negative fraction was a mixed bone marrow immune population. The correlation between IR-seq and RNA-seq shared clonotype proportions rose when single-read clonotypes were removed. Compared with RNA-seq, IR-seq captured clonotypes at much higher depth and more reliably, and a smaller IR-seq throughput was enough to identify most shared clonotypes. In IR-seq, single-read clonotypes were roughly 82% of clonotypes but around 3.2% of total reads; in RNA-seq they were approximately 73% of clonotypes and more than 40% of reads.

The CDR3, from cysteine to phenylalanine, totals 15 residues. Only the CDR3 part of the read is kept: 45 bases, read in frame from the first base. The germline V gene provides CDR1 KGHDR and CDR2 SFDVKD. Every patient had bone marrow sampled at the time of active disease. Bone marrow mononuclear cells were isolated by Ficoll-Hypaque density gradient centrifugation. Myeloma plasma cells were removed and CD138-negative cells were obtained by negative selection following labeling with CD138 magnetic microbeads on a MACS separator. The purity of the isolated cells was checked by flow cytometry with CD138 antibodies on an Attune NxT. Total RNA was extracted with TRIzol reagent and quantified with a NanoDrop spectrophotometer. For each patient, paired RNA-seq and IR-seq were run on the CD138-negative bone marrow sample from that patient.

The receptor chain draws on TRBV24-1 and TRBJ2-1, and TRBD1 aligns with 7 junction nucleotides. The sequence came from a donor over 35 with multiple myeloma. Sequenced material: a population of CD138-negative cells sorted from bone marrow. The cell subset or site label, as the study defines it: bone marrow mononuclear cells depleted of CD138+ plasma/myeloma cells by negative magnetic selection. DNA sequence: TGTGCCACCAGTGACCCGGGACAGCCGGGAAATGTGCAGTTCTTC. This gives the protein CATSDPGQPGNVQFF.